This entry lists 6 T cell receptor beta chains sequenced from one sample in a study of response to subunit inactivated influenza vaccine. TCRdb analysed the RT-PCR reads with MiXCR anew, one entry per CDR3 protein. The sample lists 750,000 to 850,000 distinct CDR3 sequences, approximately 17% occurring once. The source material was PBMCs from blood, sampled 5 to 6 days after vaccination. The receptors were sampled from a man aged 50-59 years who received an inactivated influenza vaccine.

This chain uses TRBV27 with TRBJ2-3; 11 positions match TRBD2. J gave up 10 bases and V 2 bases, and 14 bases lay outside the gene matches. The CDR3 totals 17 residues. Germline CDR1 MNHEY, CDR2 SMNVEV (reference sequence). The CDR3 DNA reads TGTGCCAGCAGTTTAAACGTGGCACTAGCGGGGGAAATTGCGCAGTATTTT. Protein sequence: CASSLNVALAGEIAQYF.

In its sample, this clonotype was seen a few times. The chain uses TRBV7-9 and TRBJ1-1; D not resolved. V was cut by 3 bases and J by 2 bases, with 13 bases left in between. Germline V lookup: CDR1 SEHNR, CDR2 FQNEAQ (reference sequence). The CDR3 extends over 15 amino acids. The chain's CDR3 is CASSFQIGPNTEAFF. For the CDR3, the DNA is TGTGCCAGCAGCTTTCAAATCGGACCCAACACTGAAGCTTTCTTT. The entire variable domain, with the rest obtained from reference TRBV7-9 and TRBJ1-1, is as follows: DTGVSQNPRHKITKRGQNVTFRCDPISEHNRLYWYRQTLGQGPEFLTYFQNEAQLEKSRLLSDRFSAERPKGSFSTLEIQRTEQGDSAMYLCASSFQIGPNTEAFFGQGTRLTVV.

This clonotype was counted only a few times. The CDR3 sequence is CASSGPSYYGYTF. The CDR3 DNA is TGTGCCAGCAGCGGGCCAAGTTACTATGGCTACACCTTC. The rearrangement uses TRBV12-3 or TRBV12-4 and TRBJ1-2; unclear D gene. V was pared by 6 bases and J by 3 bases, with 11 bases between. There are 13 residues in the CDR3.

This sequence joins TRBV28 and TRBJ2-1; a possible D gene is TRBD1 (5 bases). The CDR3 length is 13 residues. Germline CDR1 reads MDHEN; CDR2 reads SYDVKM. V was pared by 3 bases and J by 7 bases, with 10 bases between. The CDR3 loop is CASSFLYRNEQFF. The CDR3 DNA sequence: TGTGCCAGCAGTTTCCTTTACAGGAATGAGCAGTTCTTC.

In this sample, this clonotype turned up a few times. The V and J genes are TRBV12-3 or TRBV12-4 and TRBJ1-5, with D uncertain. The CDR3 is 12 residues long. V gave up 5 bases and J gave up 6 bases, with 8 bases separating them. The CDR3 sequence is CASSQNVQPQHF. As DNA, the CDR3 is TGTGCCAGCAGTCAAAATGTTCAGCCCCAGCATTTT.

As for this clonotype: The germline gene is not matched at one end of the junction; a read error may be the cause. The J gene is TRBJ2-7, the V gene TRBV20-1; TRBD1 agrees at 7 bases. The CDR3 has 11 amino acids. Looked up from germline, CDR1 is DFQATT and CDR2 is SNEGSKA (reference sequence). This chain's CDR3 is CSAREVGGELF. The CDR3 nucleotides read TGCAGTGCTAGAGAGGTAGGGGGCGAGTTGTTC.